This entry lists 10 T cell receptor beta chains sequenced from one sample in a study of shared clonotypes between healthy human individuals. Libraries were prepared by immunoSEQ multiplex PCR; TCRdb keeps only in-frame clonotypes and omits some of them. The sample carries 900,000 to 1,200,000 clones, about 80% recorded once. The sequencing input was memory CD4+ T cells from PBMCs. The subset: CD45RA-negative fraction. Receptors were obtained from a man aged 18 to 29 in good health. Some clones in this sample may be carry-over from other donors' samples.

This chain joins TRBV6-5 and TRBJ2-1; 8 bases fit TRBD2. This CDR3 contains 16 residues. With V trimmed by 0 bases and J by 7 bases, 8 bases remained unmatched. CDR1 and CDR2 from the germline V gene are MNHEY and SVGAGI. The CDR3 loop is CASSYSPSGTRNEQFF. CDR3 DNA: TGTGCCAGCAGTTACTCCCCCTCCGGGACTAGGAATGAGCAGTTCTTC.

This clone turned up a few times. The chain couples TRBV5-6 to TRBJ2-1; 11 nucleotides line up with TRBD2. Looked up from germline, CDR1 is SGHDT and CDR2 is YYEEEE. The CDR3 spans 18 residues. Trimming at V came to 3 bases and at J to 7 bases, leaving 15 bases not matched to a gene. CDR3 residues: CASSSYLGRLAGLNEQFF. The CDR3 nucleotides are TGTGCCAGCAGCTCCTATCTCGGAAGACTAGCGGGGTTGAATGAGCAGTTCTTC.

This clone came up a few times. The chain joins TRBV2 to TRBJ1-3; no firm D call. This CDR3 region has 15 residues. The V and J ends lost 4 bases and 0 bases respectively, with 10 bases between them. CDR1 SNHLY and CDR2 FYNNEI come from the germline V gene. DNA of the CDR3: TGTGCCAGCAGTGTTGGGCTGTACTCTGGAAACACCATATATTTT. As protein: CASSVGLYSGNTIYF.

The chain joins TRBV29-1 to TRBJ2-3; 10 positions match TRBD1. The CDR3 is made up of 13 amino acids. The germline gives CDR1 SQVTM, CDR2 ANQGSEA. The V segment lost 4 bases and the J segment 6 bases; nucleotides outside the gene matches: 4. In DNA form, the CDR3 reads TGCAGCGTTGGACAGGGGGCGGGTGATACGCAGTATTTT. It yields the protein CSVGQGAGDTQYF.

This chain joins TRBV27 and TRBJ2-3; D is unresolved. The CDR3 runs to 17 residues. V gave up 4 bases and J gave up 0 bases, with 17 bases separating them. Germline-derived CDR1 and CDR2 are MNHEY and SMNVEV (reference sequence). CDR3 sequence reads: CASSCLRARPSTDTQYF. The CDR3 DNA reads as TGTGCCAGCAGTTGCCTCCGGGCCAGACCAAGCACAGATACGCAGTATTTT.

In its sample, this clone was seen once. V and J are TRBV6-1 and TRBJ1-3; D perhaps matches TRBD1 (5 bases). The CDR3 has 14 amino acids. The V gene lost 7 bases and the J gene lost 0 bases, with 10 bases spanning the gap. CDR1 is MNHNS and CDR2 is SASEGT in the germline V gene. The CDR3 nucleotides are TGTGCCAGCACCTTAGGGGTCTCTGGAAACACCATATATTTT. It codes for CASTLGVSGNTIYF.

The chain is built from TRBV19 and TRBJ2-5; D uncertain. This CDR3 has 14 amino acids. The V and J ends lost 5 bases and 1 base respectively, with 11 bases between them. Germline lookup yields CDR1 LNHDA and CDR2 SQIVND (reference sequence). CDR3 amino acids: CASSALFGQETQYF. CDR3 bases: TGTGCCAGTAGTGCTTTATTTGGCCAAGAGACCCAGTACTTC.

The chain carries TRBV13 and TRBJ2-7; 8 bases match TRBD1. Trimming took 8 bases from V and 3 from J; bases not matched to a gene: 9. CDR1 and CDR2 (germline): PRHDT, FYEKMQ (reference sequence). The CDR3 sequence is 14 residues long. The chain's CDR3 is CASDSGQGHYEQYF. DNA of the CDR3: TGTGCCAGCGACTCCGGACAGGGACACTACGAGCAGTACTTC.

CDR3 loop: CAISESGGEYYNEQFF. CDR3 bases: TGTGCCATCAGTGAGTCGGGGGGAGAATATTACAATGAGCAGTTCTTC. The chain combines TRBV10-3 with TRBJ2-1; maybe TRBD2 (6 bases). This CDR3 is 16 amino acids long. Germline lookup yields CDR1 ENHRY and CDR2 SYGVKD. The V and J ends lost 0 bases and 4 bases respectively, with 13 bases between them.

The genes are TRBV2 and TRBJ1-2, with TRBD1 as a possible D gene (5 bases). The CDR3 runs to 15 residues. CDR1 is SNHLY and CDR2 is FYNNEI in the germline V gene. V was clipped by 7 bases and J by 4 bases, with 19 bases between them. CDR3 sequence (DNA): TGTGCCAGCACCGGAACAAAGGGGATCCGCTATGGCTACACCTTC. It codes for CASTGTKGIRYGYTF.